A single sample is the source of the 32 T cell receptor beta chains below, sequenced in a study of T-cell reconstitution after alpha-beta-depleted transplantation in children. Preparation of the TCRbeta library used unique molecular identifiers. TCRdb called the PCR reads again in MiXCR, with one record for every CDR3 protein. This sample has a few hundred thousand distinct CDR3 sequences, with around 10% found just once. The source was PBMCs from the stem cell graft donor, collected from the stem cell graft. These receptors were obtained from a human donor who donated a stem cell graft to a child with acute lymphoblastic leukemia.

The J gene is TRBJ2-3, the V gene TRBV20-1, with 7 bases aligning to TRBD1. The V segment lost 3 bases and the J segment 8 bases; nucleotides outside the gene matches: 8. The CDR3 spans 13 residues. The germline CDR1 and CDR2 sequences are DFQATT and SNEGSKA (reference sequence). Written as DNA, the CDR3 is TGCAGTGCTAGTCAGGGGGTAGGGGGTACGCAGTATTTT. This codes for CSASQGVGGTQYF.

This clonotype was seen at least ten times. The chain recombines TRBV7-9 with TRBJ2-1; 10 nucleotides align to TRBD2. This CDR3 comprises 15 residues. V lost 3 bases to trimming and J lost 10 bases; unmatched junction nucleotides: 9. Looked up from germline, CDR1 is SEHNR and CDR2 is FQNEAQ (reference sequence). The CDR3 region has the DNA TGTGCCAGCAGCTTTAGGGCTAGCGGGGGAGACGAGCAGTTCTTC. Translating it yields CASSFRASGGDEQFF.

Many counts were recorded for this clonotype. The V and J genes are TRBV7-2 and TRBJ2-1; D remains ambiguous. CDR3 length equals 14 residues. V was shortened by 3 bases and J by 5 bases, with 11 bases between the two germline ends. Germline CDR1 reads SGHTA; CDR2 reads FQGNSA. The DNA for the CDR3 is TGTGCCAGCAGCTTGGGTGGGTCGAACAATGAGCAGTTCTTC. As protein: CASSLGGSNNEQFF.

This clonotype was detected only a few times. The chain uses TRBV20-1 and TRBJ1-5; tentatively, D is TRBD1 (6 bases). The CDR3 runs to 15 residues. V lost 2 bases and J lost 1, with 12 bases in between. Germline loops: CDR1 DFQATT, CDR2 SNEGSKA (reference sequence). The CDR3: CSARHHQGSNQPQHF. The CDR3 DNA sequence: TGCAGTGCTAGACATCACCAGGGGAGCAATCAGCCCCAGCATTTT.

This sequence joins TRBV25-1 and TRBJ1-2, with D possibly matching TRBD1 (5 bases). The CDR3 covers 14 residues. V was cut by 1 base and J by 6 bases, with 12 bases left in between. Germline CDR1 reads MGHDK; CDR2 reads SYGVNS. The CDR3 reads CASSESTRVHGYTF. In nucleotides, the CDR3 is TGTGCCAGCAGTGAATCTACCAGGGTTCATGGCTACACCTTC.

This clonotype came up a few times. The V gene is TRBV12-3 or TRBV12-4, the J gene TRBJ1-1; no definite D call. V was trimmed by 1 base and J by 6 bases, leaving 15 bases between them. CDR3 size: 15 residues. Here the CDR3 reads CASSLGAQVGAEAFF. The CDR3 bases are TGTGCCAGCAGTTTAGGGGCCCAGGTTGGGGCTGAAGCTTTCTTT.

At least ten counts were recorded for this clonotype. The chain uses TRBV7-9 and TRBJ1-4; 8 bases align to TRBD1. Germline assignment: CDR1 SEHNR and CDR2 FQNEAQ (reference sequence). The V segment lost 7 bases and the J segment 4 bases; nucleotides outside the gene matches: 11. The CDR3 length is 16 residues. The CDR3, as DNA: TGTGCCAGCATCCACGCCGGGACAGGAGTTAATGAAAAACTGTTTTTT. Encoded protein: CASIHAGTGVNEKLFF.

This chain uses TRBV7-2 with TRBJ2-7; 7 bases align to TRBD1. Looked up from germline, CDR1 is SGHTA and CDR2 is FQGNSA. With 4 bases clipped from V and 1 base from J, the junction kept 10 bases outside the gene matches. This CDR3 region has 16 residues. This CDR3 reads CASSYLPGQSSYEQYF. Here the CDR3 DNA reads TGTGCCAGCAGCTACCTACCGGGACAGTCGTCCTACGAGCAGTACTTC.

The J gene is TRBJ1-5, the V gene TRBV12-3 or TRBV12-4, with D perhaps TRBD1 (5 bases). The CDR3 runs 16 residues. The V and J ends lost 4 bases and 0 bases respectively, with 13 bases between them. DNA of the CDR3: TGTGCCAGCAGTTCGGCGCAGGGTATTAGCAATCAGCCCCAGCATTTT. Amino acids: CASSSAQGISNQPQHF.

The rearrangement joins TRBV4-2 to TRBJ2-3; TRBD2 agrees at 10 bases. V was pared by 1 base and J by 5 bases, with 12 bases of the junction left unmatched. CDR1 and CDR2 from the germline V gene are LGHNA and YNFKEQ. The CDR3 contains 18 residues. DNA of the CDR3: TGTGCCAGCAGCCAAGTCGGCCAGCGGGGGGGCCCGAGAGATACGCAGTATTTT. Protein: CASSQVGQRGGPRDTQYF.

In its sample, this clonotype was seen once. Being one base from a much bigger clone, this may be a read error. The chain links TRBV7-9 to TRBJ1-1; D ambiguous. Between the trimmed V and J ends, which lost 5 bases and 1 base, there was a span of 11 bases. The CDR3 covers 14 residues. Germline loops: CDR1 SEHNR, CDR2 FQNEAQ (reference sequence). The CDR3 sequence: CASSHQLGNTEAFF. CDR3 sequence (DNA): TGTGCCAGCAGCCACCAACTGGGGAACACTGAAGCTTTCTTT.

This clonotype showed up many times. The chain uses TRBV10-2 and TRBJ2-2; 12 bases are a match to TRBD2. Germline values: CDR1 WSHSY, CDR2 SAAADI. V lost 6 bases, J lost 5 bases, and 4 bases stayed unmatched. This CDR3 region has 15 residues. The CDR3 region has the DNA TGCGCCAGCAGGACTAGCGGGGGAGGTACCGGGGAGCTGTTTTTT. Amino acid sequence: CASRTSGGGTGELFF.

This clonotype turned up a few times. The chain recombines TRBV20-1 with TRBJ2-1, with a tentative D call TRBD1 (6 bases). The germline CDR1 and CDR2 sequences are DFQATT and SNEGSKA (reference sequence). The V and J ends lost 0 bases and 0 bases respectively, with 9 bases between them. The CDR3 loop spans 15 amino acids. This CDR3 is CSARETGYSYNEQFF. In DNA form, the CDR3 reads TGCAGTGCTAGAGAGACAGGTTACTCCTACAATGAGCAGTTCTTC.

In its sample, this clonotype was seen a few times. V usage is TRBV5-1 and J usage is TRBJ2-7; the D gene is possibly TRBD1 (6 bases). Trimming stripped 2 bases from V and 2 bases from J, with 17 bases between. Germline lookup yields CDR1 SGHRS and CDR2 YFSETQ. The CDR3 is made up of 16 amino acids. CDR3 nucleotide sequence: TGCGCCAGCAGCTTATCCCAGGGGCCACAAGCCTACGAGCAGTACTTC. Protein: CASSLSQGPQAYEQYF.

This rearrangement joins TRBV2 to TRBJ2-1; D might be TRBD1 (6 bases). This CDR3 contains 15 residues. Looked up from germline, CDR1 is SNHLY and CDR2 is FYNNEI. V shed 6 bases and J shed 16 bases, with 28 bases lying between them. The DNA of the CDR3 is TGTGCCAGCAGCGATGTCCCGGGACATCTCCGTGGGGGATTCTTC. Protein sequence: CASSDVPGHLRGGFF.

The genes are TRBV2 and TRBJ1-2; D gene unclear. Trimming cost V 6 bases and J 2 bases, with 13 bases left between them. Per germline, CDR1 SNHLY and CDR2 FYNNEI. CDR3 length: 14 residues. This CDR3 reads CASSAGISNYGYTF. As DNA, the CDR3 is TGTGCCAGCAGCGCGGGAATTTCCAACTATGGCTACACCTTC. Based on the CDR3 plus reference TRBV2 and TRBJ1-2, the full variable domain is EPEVTQTPSHQVTQMGQEVILRCVPISNHLYFYWYRQILGQKVEFLVSFYNNEISEKSEIFDDQFSVERPDGSNFTLKIRSTKLEDSAMYFCASSAGISNYGYTFGSGTRLTVV.

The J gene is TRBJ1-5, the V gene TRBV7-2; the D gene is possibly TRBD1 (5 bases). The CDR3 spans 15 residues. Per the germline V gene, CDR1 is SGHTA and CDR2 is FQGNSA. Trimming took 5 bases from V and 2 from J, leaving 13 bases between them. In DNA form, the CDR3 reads TGTGCCAGCAGCCGAGGAGCGGGGGGCAATCAGCCCCAGCATTTT. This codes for CASSRGAGGNQPQHF.

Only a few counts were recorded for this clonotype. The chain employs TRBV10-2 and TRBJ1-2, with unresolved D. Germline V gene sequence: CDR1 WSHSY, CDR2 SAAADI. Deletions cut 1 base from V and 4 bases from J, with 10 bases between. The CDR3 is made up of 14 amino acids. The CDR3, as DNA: TGCGCCAGCAGTGAGTGGCAGGTCAGCTATGGCTACACCTTC. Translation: CASSEWQVSYGYTF.

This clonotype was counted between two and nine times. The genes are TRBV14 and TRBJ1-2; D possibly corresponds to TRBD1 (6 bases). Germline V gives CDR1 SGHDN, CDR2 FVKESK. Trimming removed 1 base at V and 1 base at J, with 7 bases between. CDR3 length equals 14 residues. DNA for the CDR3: TGTGCCAGCAGCCAAGTCAGGGGTAACTATGGCTACACCTTC. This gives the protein CASSQVRGNYGYTF.

The CDR3 DNA reads TGTGCCAGCAGCTTTTCCACAGTCCGGGCTGAAGCTTTCTTT. Protein product: CASSFSTVRAEAFF. This rearrangement joins TRBV13 to TRBJ1-1; no definite D call. Germline lookup yields CDR1 PRHDT and CDR2 FYEKMQ (reference sequence). The CDR3 has 14 amino acids. V lost 3 bases to trimming and J lost 6 bases, with 14 bases between them.

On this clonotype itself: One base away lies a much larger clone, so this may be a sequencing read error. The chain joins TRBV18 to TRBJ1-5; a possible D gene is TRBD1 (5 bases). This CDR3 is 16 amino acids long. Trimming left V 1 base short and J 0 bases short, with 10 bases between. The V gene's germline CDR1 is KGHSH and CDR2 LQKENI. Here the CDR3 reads CASSPQGTYSNQPQHF. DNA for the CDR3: TGTGCCAGCTCACCACAGGGGACTTATAGCAATCAGCCCCAGCATTTT.

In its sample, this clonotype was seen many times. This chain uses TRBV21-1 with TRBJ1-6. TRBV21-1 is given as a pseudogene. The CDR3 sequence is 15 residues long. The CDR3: CASSKGAIYNSPLHF. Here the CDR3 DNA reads TGTGCCAGCAGCAAAGGGGCAATCTATAATTCACCCCTCCACTTT.

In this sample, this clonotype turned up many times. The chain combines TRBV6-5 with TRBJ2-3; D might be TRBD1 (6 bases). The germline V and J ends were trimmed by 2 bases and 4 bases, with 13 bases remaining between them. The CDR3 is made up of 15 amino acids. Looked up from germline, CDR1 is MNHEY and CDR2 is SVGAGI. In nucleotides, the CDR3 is TGTGCCAGCAGTTACCAGGGGCGCTGGGCAGATACGCAGTATTTT. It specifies CASSYQGRWADTQYF.

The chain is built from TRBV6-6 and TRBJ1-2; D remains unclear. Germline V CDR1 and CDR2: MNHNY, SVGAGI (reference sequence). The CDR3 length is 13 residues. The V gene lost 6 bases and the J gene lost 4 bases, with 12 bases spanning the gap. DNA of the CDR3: TGTGCCAGCAGGATCTCAGGAGTCTATGGCTACACCTTC. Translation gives CASRISGVYGYTF.

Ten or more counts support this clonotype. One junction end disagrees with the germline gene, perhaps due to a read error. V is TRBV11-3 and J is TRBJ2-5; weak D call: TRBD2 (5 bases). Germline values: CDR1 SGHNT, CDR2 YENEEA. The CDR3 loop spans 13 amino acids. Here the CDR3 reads CASSLGSGETQYF. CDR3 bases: TGTGCCAGCAGTTTAGGGAGTGGAGAGACCCAGTACTTC.

CDR3 loop: CASSRGLAGVFIQETQYF. CDR3 bases: TGTGCCAGCAGCCGCGGACTAGCGGGGGTTTTTATCCAAGAGACCCAGTACTTC. The chain recombines TRBV11-2 with TRBJ2-5; TRBD2 aligns across 13 bases. Trimming cost V 5 bases and J 1 base; bases outside gene matches: 10. Germline V lookup: CDR1 SGHAT, CDR2 FQNNGV. The CDR3 sequence is 18 residues long.

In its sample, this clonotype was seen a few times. CDR3 residues: CASSYSRAGGSYEQYF. CDR3 nucleotide sequence: TGTGCCAGCAGTTACTCGAGGGCAGGGGGCTCCTACGAGCAGTACTTC. This chain uses TRBV6-5 with TRBJ2-7; 7 bases line up with TRBD1. Germline CDR1 is MNHEY and CDR2 is SVGAGI. The junction had 5 bases not matched to a gene; V was cut back by 0 bases and J by 0 bases. This CDR3 region has 16 residues.

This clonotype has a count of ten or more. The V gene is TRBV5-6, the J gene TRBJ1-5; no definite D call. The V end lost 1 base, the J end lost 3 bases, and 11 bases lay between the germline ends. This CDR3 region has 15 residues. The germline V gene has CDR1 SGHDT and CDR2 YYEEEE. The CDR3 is CASSLWNTPNQPQHF. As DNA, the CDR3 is TGTGCCAGCAGCTTGTGGAACACCCCCAATCAGCCCCAGCATTTT.

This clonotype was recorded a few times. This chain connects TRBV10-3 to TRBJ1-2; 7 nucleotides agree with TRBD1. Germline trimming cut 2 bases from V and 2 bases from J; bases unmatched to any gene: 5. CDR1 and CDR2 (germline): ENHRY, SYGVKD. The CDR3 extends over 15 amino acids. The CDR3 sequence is CAISETGVHNYGYTF. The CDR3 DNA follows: TGTGCCATCAGTGAGACAGGGGTACACAACTATGGCTACACCTTC.

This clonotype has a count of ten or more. The CDR3 bases are TGTGCCAGCAGTTCCAGCCTGGACCTTTTAGAGACCCAGTACTTC. It translates to CASSSSLDLLETQYF. The chain joins TRBV27 to TRBJ2-5; D uncertain. Germline V lookup: CDR1 MNHEY, CDR2 SMNVEV (reference sequence). The germline V and J ends were trimmed by 4 bases and 4 bases, with 16 bases remaining between them. The length of the CDR3 is 15 residues.

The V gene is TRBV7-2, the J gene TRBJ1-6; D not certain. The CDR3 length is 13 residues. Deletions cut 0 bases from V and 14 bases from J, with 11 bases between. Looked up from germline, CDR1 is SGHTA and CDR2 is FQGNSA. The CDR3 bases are TGTGCCAGCAGCTTAGCTTGGCTTCCCACCCTCCACTTT. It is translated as CASSLAWLPTLHF.

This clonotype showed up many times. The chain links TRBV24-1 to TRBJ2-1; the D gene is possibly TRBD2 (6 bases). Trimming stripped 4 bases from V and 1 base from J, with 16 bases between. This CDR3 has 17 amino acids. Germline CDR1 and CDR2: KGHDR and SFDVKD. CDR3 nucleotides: TGTGCCACCAGTGACAGCGGGCCCGGTGGTTCCTACAATGAGCAGTTCTTC. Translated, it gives CATSDSGPGGSYNEQFF.